The rows below give T cell receptor beta chains drawn from one sample of a study of OX40 agonist ivuxolimab in advanced cancers. Produced via immunoSEQ multiplex PCR; TCRdb's table is partial and in-frame only. The sample contains fewer than 20,000 clones, more than 70% of which appear only once. Sequenced material: CD4+ or CD8+ T cells sorted from blood, taken in a trial of the OX40 agonist ivuxolimab. These receptors were obtained from an adult with an advanced solid tumor such as melanoma, head and neck, liver or kidney cancer. CDR3s include the opening cysteine and the closing phenylalanine or tryptophan. The D gene is left open where the match is weak. Part of the rows lack a size; the others show once, few, many or a class for expanded clones.

>NA|NA|TRBV7-8|TRBJ2-7
CASSPAGPTSSYEQYF
TGTGCCAGCAGCCCAGCTGGACCGACGAGCTCCTACGAGCAGTACTTC
>NA|NA|TRBV10-2|TRBJ1-1
CASRQSLIEAFF
TGCGCCAGCAGACAAAGTCTGATTGAAGCTTTCTTT
>large|NA|TRBV6-6|TRBJ1-5
CASSQPGQNQPQHF
TGTGCCAGCAGTCAACCGGGTCAAAATCAGCCCCAGCATTTT
>NA|NA|TRBV19|TRBJ1-1
CASWDIGNTEVFF
TGTGCCAGTTGGGACATTGGGAACACTGAAGTTTTCTTT
>NA|TRBD2|TRBV19|TRBJ2-2
CASSILAGGAGELFF
TGTGCCAGTAGTATACTGGCGGGAGGTGCCGGGGAGCTGTTTTTT
>NA|TRBD1|TRBV4-3|TRBJ2-7
CASSRIQGGPYYEQYF
TGCGCCAGCAGCCGGATACAGGGGGGACCCTACTACGAGCAGTACTTC
>NA|TRBD1|TRBV9|TRBJ1-2
CASSGETGGPYGYTF
TGTGCCAGCAGCGGAGAGACAGGGGGTCCCTATGGCTACACCTTC
>few|NA|TRBV10-3|TRBJ1-5
CAISEDNQPQHF
TGTGCCATCAGTGAGGATAATCAGCCCCAGCATTTT
>NA|TRBD2|TRBV5-1|TRBJ2-7
CASSLGLAGVSYEQYF
TGCGCCAGCAGCTTGGGGCTAGCGGGAGTTTCCTACGAGCAGTACTTC
>once|NA|TRBV6-1|TRBJ1-2
CASSERTIVGYTF
TGTGCCAGCAGTGAACGGACAATAGTCGGCTACACCTTC
>NA|NA|TRBV5-4|TRBJ2-7
CAFRLDPYEQYF
TGTGCCTTCAGACTGGATCCCTACGAGCAGTACTTC
>NA|TRBD1|TRBV11-3|TRBJ2-2
CASSPMRGQGAFGELFF
TGTGCCAGCAGCCCAATGCGGGGACAGGGGGCGTTCGGGGAGCTGTTTTTT
>few|NA|TRBV27|TRBJ1-4
CASSFYPLGEKLFF
TGTGCCAGCAGTTTCTATCCCTTGGGTGAAAAACTGTTTTTT
>NA|TRBD2|TRBV9|TRBJ2-1
CASSLRTSENEQFF
TGTGCCAGCAGCTTACGGACTAGCGAGAATGAGCAGTTCTTC
>NA|NA|TRBV7-6|TRBJ2-7
CASSPRDEQYF
TGTGCCAGCAGCCCCCGGGACGAGCAGTACTTC
>NA|NA|TRBV4-1|TRBJ2-5
CASSQEEGRGETQYF
TGCGCCAGCAGCCAAGAGGAGGGAAGGGGGGAGACCCAGTACTTC
>few|NA|TRBV9|TRBJ2-1
CASSVGLTEYNEQFF
TGTGCCAGCAGCGTAGGCCTCACGGAGTACAATGAGCAGTTCTTC
>NA|TRBD1|TRBV7-8|TRBJ2-7
CASSPTGSYEQYF
TGTGCCAGCAGCCCGACAGGGTCCTACGAGCAGTACTTC
>NA|TRBD1|TRBV13|TRBJ1-2
CASSPGQHGYTF
TGTGCCAGCAGCCCGGGACAGCATGGCTACACCTTC
>NA|NA|TRBV5-6|TRBJ2-7
CASSLGSVHEQYF
TGTGCCAGCAGTTTAGGGTCAGTCCACGAGCAGTACTTC
>NA|TRBD1|TRBV27|TRBJ1-5
CASSSIGQGNQPQHF
TGTGCCAGCAGTTCGATTGGACAGGGCAATCAGCCCCAGCATTTT
>NA|TRBD2|TRBV6-5|TRBJ2-5
CASSYLGGGKEETQYF
TGTGCCAGCAGTTACCTTGGCGGGGGAAAGGAAGAGACCCAGTACTTC
>NA|NA|TRBV6-5|TRBJ1-1
CASSPGTYTEAFF
TGTGCCAGCAGCCCCGGGACCTACACTGAAGCTTTCTTT
>NA|NA|TRBV4-3|TRBJ2-4
CASSQEEGGSKNIQYF
TGCGCCAGCAGCCAAGAGGAGGGGGGGTCCAAAAACATTCAGTACTTC
>NA|NA|TRBV4-2|TRBJ1-2
CASSQDVVRDGYNYGYTF
TGTGCCAGCAGCCAAGACGTCGTCCGGGACGGATATAACTATGGCTACACCTTC
>NA|TRBD2|TRBV28|TRBJ2-5
CASSLEDPGLAGVERETQYF
TGTGCCAGCAGCCTAGAGGACCCGGGACTAGCGGGAGTGGAGCGAGAGACCCAGTACTTC
>NA|NA|TRBV6-1|TRBJ2-7
CASSENWGGIMMDEQYF
TGTGCCAGCAGTGAAAATTGGGGGGGCATCATGATGGACGAGCAGTACTTC
>NA|TRBD2|TRBV28|TRBJ2-7
CASSRIQRGTYEQYF
TGTGCCAGCAGTAGGATACAGCGGGGGACCTACGAGCAGTACTTC
>NA|TRBD2|TRBV9|TRBJ2-7
CASSVGAGGSYEQYF
TGTGCCAGCAGCGTGGGTGCGGGGGGTTCCTACGAGCAGTACTTC
>NA|NA|TRBV7-6|TRBJ1-1
CASSTDGMNTEAFF
TGTGCCAGCAGCACGGACGGGATGAACACTGAAGCTTTCTTT
>NA|NA|TRBV4-3|TRBJ2-3
CASSQDNWGTQYF
TGCGCCAGCAGCCAAGATAACTGGGGTACGCAGTATTTT
>NA|TRBD2|TRBV27|TRBJ2-2
CASSLQLAGDTGELFF
TGTGCCAGCAGTCTTCAACTAGCGGGGGACACCGGGGAGCTGTTTTTT
>NA|TRBD1|TRBV27|TRBJ2-7
CASTPTGTSYEQYF
TGTGCCAGCACCCCGACAGGGACCTCCTACGAGCAGTACTTC
>NA|NA|TRBV7-9|TRBJ1-1
CANLPWTTNTEAFF
TGTGCCAACCTACCTTGGACAACCAACACTGAAGCTTTCTTT
>once|NA|TRBV7-8|TRBJ2-7
CASGLTYEQYF
TGTGCCAGCGGCCTAACCTACGAGCAGTACTTC
>NA|TRBD1|TRBV19|TRBJ2-1
CASSEGQGASEQFF
TGTGCCAGTAGTGAGGGACAGGGGGCGAGTGAGCAGTTCTTC
>NA|NA|TRBV13|TRBJ2-1
CASSEGNEQFF
TGTGCCAGCAGCGAGGGGAATGAGCAGTTCTTC
>large|TRBD2|TRBV11-2|TRBJ2-5
CASSLLAGGGETQYF
TGTGCCAGCAGCTTATTAGCGGGAGGTGGAGAGACCCAGTACTTC
>NA|NA|TRBV7-2|TRBJ1-1
CASSPGARYTEAFF
TGTGCCAGCAGCCCCGGGGCACGCTACACTGAAGCTTTCTTT
>NA|NA|TRBV4-3|TRBJ2-7
CASSQEENYEQYF
TGCGCCAGCAGCCAAGAAGAGAACTACGAGCAGTACTTC
>medium-sized|NA|TRBV9|TRBJ2-7
CASSPRAGSYEQYF
TGTGCCAGCAGCCCGCGGGCGGGCTCCTACGAGCAGTACTTC
>NA|NA|TRBV11-2|TRBJ1-1
CASSADTWTEAFF
TGTGCCAGCAGCGCAGACACGTGGACTGAAGCTTTCTTT
>NA|TRBD2|TRBV9|TRBJ2-1
CASTGTSGTGEQFF
TGTGCCAGCACCGGGACTAGCGGGACGGGTGAGCAGTTCTTC